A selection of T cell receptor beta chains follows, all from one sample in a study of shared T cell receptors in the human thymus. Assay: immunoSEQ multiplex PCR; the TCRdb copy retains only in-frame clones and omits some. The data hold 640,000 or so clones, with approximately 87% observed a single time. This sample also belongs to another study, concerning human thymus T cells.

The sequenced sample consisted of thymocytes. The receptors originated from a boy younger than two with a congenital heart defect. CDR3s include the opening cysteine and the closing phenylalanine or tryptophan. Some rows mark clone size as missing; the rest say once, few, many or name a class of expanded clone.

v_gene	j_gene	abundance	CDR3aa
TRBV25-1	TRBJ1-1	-	CASSESWGRSPTEAFF
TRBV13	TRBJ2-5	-	CASKRDREETQYF
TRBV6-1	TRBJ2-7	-	CASSPYLAGGPEQYF
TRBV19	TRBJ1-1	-	CASSIRPGQGPLWAFF
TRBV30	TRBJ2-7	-	CAWSPGTGSEQYF
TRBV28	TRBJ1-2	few	CASSFWLDGYTF
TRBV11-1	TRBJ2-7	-	CASSLDPPADYEQYF
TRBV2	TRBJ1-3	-	CASSEALPVPGTIYF
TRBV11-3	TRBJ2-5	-	CASSRDMEETQYF
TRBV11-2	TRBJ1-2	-	CASSRGQNYGYTF
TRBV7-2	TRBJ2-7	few	CASSPQRRQGAPYEQYF
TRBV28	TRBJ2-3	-	CASNEPAGAFSTDTQYF
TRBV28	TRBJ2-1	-	CASSLATSIGQFF
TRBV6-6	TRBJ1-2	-	CASREGQRSDYGYTF
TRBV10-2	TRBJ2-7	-	CASSGAPSPYYEQYF
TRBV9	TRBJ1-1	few	CASSAIQGPLNTEAFF
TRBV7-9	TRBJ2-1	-	CAGRQGGNEQFF
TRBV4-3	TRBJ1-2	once	CASSPSSGNYGYTF
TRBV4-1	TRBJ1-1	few	CASSHKQGAGTEAFF
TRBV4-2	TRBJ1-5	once	CASSQDYNSISNQPQHF
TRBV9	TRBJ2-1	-	CASSVAGVGTSGRAASYNEQFF
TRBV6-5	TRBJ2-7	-	CASSYSDLTGNREQYF
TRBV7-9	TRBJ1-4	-	CASSLDPGQGIGKLFF
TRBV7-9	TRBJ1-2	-	CASSLRGQKANYGYTF
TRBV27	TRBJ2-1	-	CASSDPGQGFKSSYNEQFF
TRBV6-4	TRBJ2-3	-	CATSLAGGPTDTQYF
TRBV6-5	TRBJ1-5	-	CASRRYSNQPQHF
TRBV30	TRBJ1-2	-	CAWSVLQGRKGYTF
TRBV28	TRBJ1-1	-	CASSLWREAFF
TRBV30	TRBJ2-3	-	CAWSVQYPVQAQYF
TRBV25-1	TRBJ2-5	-	CASSTVWGTSGRHF
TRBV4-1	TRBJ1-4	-	CASRGHLNEKLFF
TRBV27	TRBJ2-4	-	CASSPKTFTSGRPKNIQYF
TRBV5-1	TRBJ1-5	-	CASSLVPGNQPQHF
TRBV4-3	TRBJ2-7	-	CASSHGGRDSEQYF
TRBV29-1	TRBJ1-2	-	CSVGTGGGYTF
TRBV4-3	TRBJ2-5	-	CASSQDFQETQYF